The sequence of this T cell receptor (beta chain) was determined in a study of cytomegalovirus exposure and HLA in healthy donors. Note on this clone: Its specificity is unknown.

The V end lost 6 bases, the J end lost 10 bases, and 13 bases lay between the germline ends. Germline V gene sequence: CDR1 SGHTA, CDR2 FQGTGA. CDR3 length: 13 amino acids. Overall study findings and caveats: Later, an analysis found that common viral pathogens appeared to be linked with several of the most significant clusters.

Researchers ran the PCR with 60 Vbeta and 13 Jbeta primers. This table comes from immunoSEQ multiplex PCR, and its TCRdb copy is limited to in-frame clones, with some not included. The table has 130,000 to 150,000 clones, about 70% seen once. The V and J genes are TRBV7-3 and TRBJ1-6, with D perhaps matching TRBD1 (6 bases). The clonotype comes from a man in his late teens or twenties in good health and CMV-seronegative. The sample was PBMCs. CDR3 sequence (DNA): TGTGCCAGCAGGCAGGGGATAGGATCACCCCTCCACTTT. As protein: CASRQGIGSPLHF.